The entry that follows covers one T cell receptor (beta chain) sequence. The data stem from a study of blood T cell repertoires in COVID-19. Study information: In each case, the material was cDNA or gDNA derived from T cells, B-cell-depleted T cells, or PBMCs.

Participants had their cohort set by participant-reported clinical history. Symptom resolution, clearance, or two negative PCRs marked the recovered donors of Cohort 3. In the study's own analysis: Amplifying reference gene primers gave estimates of nucleated cell counts. TCRdb's copy holds only in-frame clones and misses some; the assay was immunoSEQ multiplex PCR. V and J calls plus clone size are reproduced from that table; the DNA served to infer D and trimming. This repertoire shows approximately 440,000 clones, roughly 88% found once; its top ten account for 0.55% to 0.75%. The CDR3 has 14 residues. With 10 bases clipped from V and 4 bases from J, the junction kept 10 bases outside the gene matches. Looked up from germline, CDR1 is ENHRY and CDR2 is SYGVKD.

The sample comprised PBMCs or T cells enriched from blood (not recorded which). The receptor comes from a man younger than 35 who had recovered from COVID-19. This chain joins TRBV10-3 and TRBJ1-3; 7 positions agree with TRBD1. CDR3 nucleotide sequence: TGTGCCACCGAGAGGACAGGTAACGGAAACACCATATATTTT. The encoded protein is CATERTGNGNTIYF.